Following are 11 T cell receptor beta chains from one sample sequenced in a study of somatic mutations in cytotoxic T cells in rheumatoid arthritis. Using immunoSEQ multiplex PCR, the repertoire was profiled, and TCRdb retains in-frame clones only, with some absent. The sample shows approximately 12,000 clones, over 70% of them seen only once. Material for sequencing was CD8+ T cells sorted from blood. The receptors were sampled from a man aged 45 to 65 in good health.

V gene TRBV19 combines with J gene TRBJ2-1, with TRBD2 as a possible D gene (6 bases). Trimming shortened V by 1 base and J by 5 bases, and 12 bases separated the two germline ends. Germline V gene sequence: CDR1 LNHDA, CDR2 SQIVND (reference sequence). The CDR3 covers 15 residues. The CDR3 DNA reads TGTGCCAGTAGTATAGGGGCGGGGACGCACAATGAGCAGTTCTTC. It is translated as CASSIGAGTHNEQFF.

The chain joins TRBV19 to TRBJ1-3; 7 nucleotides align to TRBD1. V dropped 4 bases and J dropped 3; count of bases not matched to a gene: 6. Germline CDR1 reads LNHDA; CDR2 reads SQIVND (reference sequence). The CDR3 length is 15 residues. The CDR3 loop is CASSRMTGNGNTIYF. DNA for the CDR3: TGTGCCAGTAGTAGGATGACAGGGAATGGAAACACCATATATTTT.

The CDR3 spells CASSQEGAGIYNEQFF. The CDR3 DNA reads TGTGCCAGCAGCCAAGAAGGAGCGGGGATCTACAATGAGCAGTTCTTC. This chain connects TRBV4-2 to TRBJ2-1, with 7 bases lining up with TRBD2. This CDR3 region has 16 residues. Germline V gene data show CDR1 as LGHNA and CDR2 as YNFKEQ. With V trimmed by 0 bases and J by 3 bases, 5 bases remained unmatched.

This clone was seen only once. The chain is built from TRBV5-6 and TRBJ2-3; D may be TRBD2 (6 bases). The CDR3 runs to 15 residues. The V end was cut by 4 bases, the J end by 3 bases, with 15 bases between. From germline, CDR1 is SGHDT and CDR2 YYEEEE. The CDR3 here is CASSPRLGMTDTQYF. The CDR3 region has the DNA TGTGCCAGCAGCCCTCGACTAGGAATGACAGATACGCAGTATTTT.

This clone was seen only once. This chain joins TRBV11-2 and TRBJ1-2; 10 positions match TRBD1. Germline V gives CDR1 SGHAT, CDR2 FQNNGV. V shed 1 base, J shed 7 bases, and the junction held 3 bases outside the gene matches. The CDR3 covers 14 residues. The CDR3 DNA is TGTGCCAGCAGCTTAGGCGGGACAGGGGCTGGCTACACCTTC. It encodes CASSLGGTGAGYTF. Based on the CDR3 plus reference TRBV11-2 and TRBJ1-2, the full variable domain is EAGVAQSPRYKIIEKRQSVAFWCNPISGHATLYWYQQILGQGPKLLIQFQNNGVVDDSQLPKDRFSAERLKGVDSTLKIQPAKLEDSAVYLCASSLGGTGAGYTFGSGTRLTVV.

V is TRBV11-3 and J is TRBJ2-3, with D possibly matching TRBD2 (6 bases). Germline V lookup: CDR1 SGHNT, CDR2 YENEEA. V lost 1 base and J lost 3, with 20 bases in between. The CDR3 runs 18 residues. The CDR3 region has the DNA TGTGCCAGCAGCTTAGGTTTCCGGGGACGGGAGAAGACAGATACGCAGTATTTT. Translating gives CASSLGFRGREKTDTQYF.

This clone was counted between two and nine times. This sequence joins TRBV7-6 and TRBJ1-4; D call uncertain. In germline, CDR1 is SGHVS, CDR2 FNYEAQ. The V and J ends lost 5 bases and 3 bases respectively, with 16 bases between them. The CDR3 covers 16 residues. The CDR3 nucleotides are TGTGCCAGCAGCCCCACCGCAGGATCTTCTAATGAAAAACTGTTTTTT. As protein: CASSPTAGSSNEKLFF.

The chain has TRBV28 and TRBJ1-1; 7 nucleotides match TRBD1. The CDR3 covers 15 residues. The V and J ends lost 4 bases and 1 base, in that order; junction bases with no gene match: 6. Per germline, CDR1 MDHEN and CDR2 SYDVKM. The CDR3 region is CASSSRGWGNTEAFF. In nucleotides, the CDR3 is TGTGCCAGCAGTTCCAGGGGGTGGGGGAACACTGAAGCTTTCTTT. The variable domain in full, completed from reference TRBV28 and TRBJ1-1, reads DVKVTQSSRYLVKRTGEKVFLECVQDMDHENMFWYRQDPGLGLRLIYFSYDVKMKEKGDIPEGYSVSREKKERFSLILESASTNQTSMYLCASSSRGWGNTEAFFGQGTRLTVV.

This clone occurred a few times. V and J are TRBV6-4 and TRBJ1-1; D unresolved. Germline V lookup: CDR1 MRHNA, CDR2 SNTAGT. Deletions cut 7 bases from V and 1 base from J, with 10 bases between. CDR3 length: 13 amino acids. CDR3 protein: CASNPGRNTEAFF. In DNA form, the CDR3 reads TGTGCCAGCAACCCTGGACGGAACACTGAAGCTTTCTTT.

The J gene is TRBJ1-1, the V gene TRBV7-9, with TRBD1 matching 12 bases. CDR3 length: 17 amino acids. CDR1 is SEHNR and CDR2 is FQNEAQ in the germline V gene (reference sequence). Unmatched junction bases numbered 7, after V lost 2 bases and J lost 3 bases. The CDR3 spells CASSLWGQGAMYTEAFF. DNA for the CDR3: TGTGCCAGCAGCTTATGGGGACAGGGGGCTATGTACACTGAAGCTTTCTTT.

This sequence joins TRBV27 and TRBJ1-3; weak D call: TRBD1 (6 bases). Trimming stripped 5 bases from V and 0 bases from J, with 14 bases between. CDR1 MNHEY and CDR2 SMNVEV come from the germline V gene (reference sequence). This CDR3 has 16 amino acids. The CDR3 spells CASSLGGLHSGNTIYF. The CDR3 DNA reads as TGTGCCAGCAGTCTGGGGGGGCTCCACTCTGGAAACACCATATATTTT.